A single sample gave rise to the 20 T cell receptor beta chains below, sequenced in a study of tumor and adjacent non-tumor tissue in lung cancer. A modified ARM-PCR protocol with three rounds of nested PCR amplified TCRbeta. In TCRdb, the multiplex PCR reads were re-called with MiXCR into one record per CDR3 protein. The table includes over 100,000 distinct CDR3 sequences, about 63% detected once. This sample's RNA came from whole unsorted tissue. Distant lung tissue was collected more than 3 cm away from the tumor edge. Source material: distant non-tumor lung tissue. The source is a man aged 60-69 years with non-small cell lung cancer.

As regards this clonotype: A read error may explain this, as a much larger clone is one base away. The gene calls are TRBV29-1 and TRBJ1-2; D is uncertain. The length of the CDR3 is 13 residues. Trimming cost V 5 bases and J 4 bases, with 14 bases left between them. Germline CDR1 is SQVTM and CDR2 is ANQGSEA. The CDR3 spells CSVIQTGAYGYTF. CDR3 coding DNA: TGCAGCGTTATCCAGACGGGAGCCTATGGCTACACCTTC.

Concerning this clonotype itself: This may be a read error, as it is one base from a much larger clone. V usage is TRBV20-1 and J usage is TRBJ2-5; possible D gene TRBD1, 6 bases. Germline loops: CDR1 DFQATT, CDR2 SNEGSKA (reference sequence). The CDR3 has 14 amino acids. This CDR3 reads CSARKGDTQESQYF. Written as DNA, the CDR3 is TGCAGTGCTAGGAAGGGGGATACGCAAGAGTCCCAGTACTTC.

Of note for this clonotype: Germline and junction disagree at one end, which may indicate a read error. The chain joins TRBV29-1 to TRBJ2-2; 8 bases match TRBD1. Germline CDR1 reads SQVTM; CDR2 reads ANQGSEA. The CDR3 has 16 residues. The CDR3: CSARGWTGSNTGELFF. CDR3 in DNA: TGCAGCGCTAGGGGATGGACAGGGTCGAACACTGGGGAGCTGTTTTTT.

This clonotype was counted at least ten times. The chain is built from TRBV6-1 and TRBJ1-6; no clear D gene. Germline values: CDR1 MNHNS, CDR2 SASEGT. The CDR3 contains 15 residues. V dropped 4 bases and J dropped 5 bases, with 12 bases sitting between them. CDR3 DNA: TGTGCCAGCAGTGGCGGGAGGAGCCATAATTCACCCCTCCACTTT. It translates to CASSGGRSHNSPLHF.

This clonotype came up a few times. A much bigger clone sits one base away, suggesting this may be a read error. The chain links TRBV4-1 to TRBJ2-1, with D perhaps matching TRBD1 or TRBD2 (5 bases each). Trimming removed 4 bases from V and 9 bases from J, with 13 bases in between. The CDR3 spans 13 residues. CDR1 and CDR2 (germline): MGHRA, YSYEKL. The CDR3 coding sequence is TGCGCCAGCAGCCGAGTTGGGGGTGGTGAGCAGTTCTTC. This translates into CASSRVGGGEQFF.

This clonotype appeared many times. The chain is built from TRBV7-9 and TRBJ2-1; 10 nucleotides match TRBD2. V shed 0 bases and J 6 bases; nucleotides not matched to a gene: 2. Per the germline V gene, CDR1 is SEHNR and CDR2 is FQNEAQ (reference sequence). The length of the CDR3 is 15 residues. CDR3 in amino acids: CASSLALAGVNEQFF. The CDR3 region has the DNA TGTGCCAGCAGCTTAGCGCTAGCGGGAGTCAATGAGCAGTTCTTC.

This clonotype was seen just once. A much bigger clone sits one base away, suggesting this may be a read error. This rearrangement joins TRBV6-1 to TRBJ1-2; D remains ambiguous. CDR1 and CDR2 (germline): MNHNS, SASEGT. This CDR3 comprises 14 residues. CDR3 in DNA: TGTGCCGGCAGTGAAGCGCTAGACCCCTATGGCTACACCTTC. Its protein is CAGSEALDPYGYTF.

In this sample, this clonotype turned up a few times. The J gene is TRBJ2-1, the V gene TRBV7-9, with TRBD2 matching over 7 bases. V was pared by 5 bases and J by 5 bases, with 3 bases of the junction left unmatched. The CDR3 spans 13 residues. The germline CDR1 and CDR2 sequences are SEHNR and FQNEAQ (reference sequence). DNA for the CDR3: TGTGCCAGCAGCGCGACTAGCCACAATGAGCAGTTCTTC. Residues: CASSATSHNEQFF.

Remarks on this clonotype: A much larger clone lies a single base off, so this may be a read error. CDR3 nucleotides: TGTGCCAGCAGCGGCGCTAGCGGGGGGGCTTACGGGCAGTACTTC. This translates into CASSGASGGAYGQYF. The chain links TRBV7-9 to TRBJ2-7; 12 positions match TRBD2. Germline assignment: CDR1 SEHNR and CDR2 FQNEAQ (reference sequence). The CDR3 is made up of 15 amino acids.

The rearrangement links TRBV20-1 to TRBJ2-7; 14 bases are a match to TRBD2. J lost 4 bases, V lost 6 bases, and 14 bases had no gene match. This CDR3 has 17 residues. The germline CDR1 and CDR2 sequences are DFQATT and SNEGSKA (reference sequence). The CDR3 DNA follows: TGCAGTGCCCCGGGGACTAGCGGGGGCACGAATTTGTACGAGCAGTACTTC. Its protein is CSAPGTSGGTNLYEQYF.

Note on this clonotype: The conserved closing phenylalanine or tryptophan is absent in this CDR3, likely reflecting a read error. The V and J genes are TRBV6-2 or TRBV6-3 and TRBJ2-7; TRBD1 matches at 7 bases. Germline CDR1 and CDR2: MNHEY and SVGEGT. CDR3 length: 12 amino acids. V dropped 6 bases and J dropped 3; count of bases not matched to a gene: 2. The chain's CDR3 is CASSPGGYEQYL. The CDR3 DNA sequence: TGTGCCAGCAGCCCAGGGGGCTACGAGCAGTACCTA.

A remark on this clonotype: The germline gene is not matched at one end of the junction; a read error may be the cause. V and J are TRBV11-2 and TRBJ2-1, with D perhaps matching TRBD2 (6 bases). This CDR3 is 15 amino acids long. Germline V lookup: CDR1 SGHAT, CDR2 FQNNGV. The CDR3 protein is CASNLSGSSYNEQFF. The CDR3 bases are TGTGCTAGCAACTTATCCGGGAGTTCTTACAATGAGCAGTTCTTC.

The gene calls are TRBV6-5 and TRBJ2-1; TRBD2 might be the D (5 bases). The CDR3 runs 16 residues. With 6 bases removed from V and 9 bases from J, the gap between germline ends came to 24 bases. Germline lookup yields CDR1 MNHEY and CDR2 SVGAGI. As DNA, the CDR3 is TGTGCCAGCAGAAACAACCGGGATCTCGGCTTCAGTGAGCAGTTCTTC. Amino acids: CASRNNRDLGFSEQFF.

This clonotype was counted between two and nine times. The chain is built from TRBV7-8 and TRBJ2-5, with 11 positions matching TRBD2. The CDR3 sequence is 14 residues long. The V and J ends lost 0 bases and 9 bases, in that order; junction bases with no gene match: 3. Germline-derived CDR1 and CDR2 are SGHVS and FQNEAQ. The CDR3 DNA follows: TGTGCCAGCAGCTTAGCGACTAGCGGGGAGTCCCAGTACTTC. This gives the protein CASSLATSGESQYF.

V usage is TRBV5-1 and J usage is TRBJ2-1, with 8 positions matching TRBD2. The germline V gene has CDR1 SGHRS and CDR2 YFSETQ. The CDR3 runs 15 residues. V dropped 7 bases and J dropped 5; count of bases not matched to a gene: 11. The CDR3 DNA is TGCGCCAGCGGCTATCAAGCGGGAGTCAACAATGAGCAGTTCTTC. This codes for CASGYQAGVNNEQFF.

This clonotype has ten or more counts. The chain links TRBV5-6 to TRBJ2-4, with D maybe TRBD1 (6 bases). This CDR3 is built from 15 residues. Trimming left V 4 bases short and J 4 bases short, with 15 bases between. Germline V lookup: CDR1 SGHDT, CDR2 YYEEEE. Here the CDR3 DNA reads TGTGCCAGCAGCACCACACAGGGATTAAAAAACATTCAGTACTTC. The encoded protein is CASSTTQGLKNIQYF. Variable domain in full (rest from reference TRBV5-6 and TRBJ2-4): DAGVTQSPTHLIKTRGQQVTLRCSPKSGHDTVSWYQQALGQGPQFIFQYYEEEERQRGNFPDRFSGHQFPNYSSELNVNALLLGDSALYLCASSTTQGLKNIQYFGAGTRLSVL.

In its sample, this clonotype was seen a few times. The rearrangement uses TRBV6-2 or TRBV6-3 and TRBJ2-3; 10 bases are a match to TRBD2. V was pared by 6 bases and J by 0 bases, with 15 bases of the junction left unmatched. Germline loops: CDR1 MNHEY, CDR2 SVGEGT. The CDR3 totals 19 residues. CDR3 bases: TGTGCCAGCAGGGCACGCCGGACTCTAGCGGGAGTGAGCACAGATACGCAGTATTTT. Protein sequence: CASRARRTLAGVSTDTQYF.

Concerning this clonotype: A much larger clone lies one base from this, so it may be a read error. The chain is built from TRBV10-3 and TRBJ2-5; no clear D gene. V lost 0 bases to trimming and J lost 2 bases, with 7 bases between them. The germline CDR1 and CDR2 sequences are ENHRY and SYGVKD. CDR3 length equals 14 residues. DNA for the CDR3: TGTGCCATCAGTGAGTCGTGGGGTCAAGAGACCCAGTACTTC. Its translation is CAISESWGQETQYF.

Worth noting for this clonotype: Sequence at one end of the junction differs from germline and may be a read error. The rearrangement uses TRBV11-1 and TRBJ2-7; D call uncertain. CDR3 length equals 14 residues. Germline V gives CDR1 SGHAT, CDR2 FQDESV (reference sequence). This chain's CDR3 is CTSISPGGAYEQYF. In nucleotides, the CDR3 is TGTACCAGCATCTCTCCCGGCGGCGCCTACGAGCAGTACTTC. Supplemented by reference TRBV11-1 and TRBJ2-7, the full variable domain reads EAEVAQSPRYKITEKSQAVAFWCDPISGHATLYWYRQILGQGPELLVQFQDESVVDDSQLPKDRFSAERLKGVDSTLKIQPAELGDSAMYLCTSISPGGAYEQYFGPGTRLTVT.

Worth noting for this clonotype: The final CDR3 position lacks the conserved phenylalanine or tryptophan, pointing to a likely read error. The gene calls are TRBV29-1 and TRBJ2-2; D assignment may be TRBD1 or TRBD2 (5 bases each). Germline assignment: CDR1 SQVTM and CDR2 ANQGSEA. The CDR3 is 16 amino acids. DNA for the CDR3: TGCAGCGTGTACGGGACCAGCGGAACGAACAGCGGGGAGCTGTTTCTT. Translating it yields CSVYGTSGTNSGELFL.